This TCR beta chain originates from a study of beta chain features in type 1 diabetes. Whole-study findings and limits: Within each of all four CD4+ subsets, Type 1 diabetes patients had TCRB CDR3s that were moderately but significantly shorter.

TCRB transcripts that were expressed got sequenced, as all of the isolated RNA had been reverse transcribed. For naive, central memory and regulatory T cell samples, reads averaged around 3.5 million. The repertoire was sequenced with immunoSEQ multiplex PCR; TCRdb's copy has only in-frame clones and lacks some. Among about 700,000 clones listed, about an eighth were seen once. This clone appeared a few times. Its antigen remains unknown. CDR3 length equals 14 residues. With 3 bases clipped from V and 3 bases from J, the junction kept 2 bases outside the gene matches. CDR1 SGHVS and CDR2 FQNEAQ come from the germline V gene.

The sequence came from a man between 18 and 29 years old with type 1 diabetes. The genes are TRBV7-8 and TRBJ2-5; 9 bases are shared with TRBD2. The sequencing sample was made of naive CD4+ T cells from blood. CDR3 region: CASSFAGGKETQYF. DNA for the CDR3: TGTGCCAGCAGCTTCGCGGGGGGGAAAGAGACCCAGTACTTC.